What follows are 21 T cell receptor beta chains derived from one specimen sequenced in a study of regulatory T cells in long-lasting Graves disease. Sequencing libraries for TCR beta were prepared with iRepertoire HTBI primers and Arm-PCR of CDR3 regions. TCRdb ran MiXCR on the multiplex PCR reads and lists one entry per CDR3 protein. The top ten clones hold over 7% of a sample with about 520,000 distinct CDR3 sequences, around 12% of them seen once. Noted time point: newly diagnosed GD, antithyroid drugs for less than 3 months. Making the TCR library involved RNA that had been extracted from PBMCs. These sequences were also reported in another study, on T cells in Graves' hyperthyroidism and ophthalmopathy.

The source material was peripheral blood mononuclear cells (PBMCs), sampled at new diagnosis, from a patient treated with antithyroid drugs. These receptors were obtained from a woman in her twenties or thirties with Graves disease.

This clonotype was seen repeatedly, ten times or more. This chain joins TRBV3-1 and TRBJ1-3; D perhaps matches TRBD1 (5 bases). CDR1 is LGHDT, CDR2 YNNKEL, per germline (reference sequence). Trimming took off 2 bases at V and 2 bases at J, with 7 bases between the two ends. There are 14 residues in the CDR3. Written as DNA, the CDR3 is TGTGCCAGCAGCCAAAAGGGGACTGGAAACACCATATATTTT. Translation gives CASSQKGTGNTIYF.

This clonotype was found many times. DNA of the CDR3: TGTGCCAGCAGTGAACTCCGGGGATACTACAATGAGCAGTTCTTC. Translating gives CASSELRGYYNEQFF. The V gene is TRBV2, the J gene TRBJ2-1; D possibly corresponds to TRBD2 (5 bases). Germline loops: CDR1 SNHLY, CDR2 FYNNEI. V lost 2 bases to trimming and J lost 3 bases, with 11 bases between them. The CDR3 is 15 amino acids.

The chain recombines TRBV6-4 with TRBJ2-3; 7 nucleotides align to TRBD1. CDR1 and CDR2 from the germline V gene are MRHNA and SNTAGT. Losses at the gene ends were 3 bases for V and 2 bases for J; bases not matched to a gene: 2. This CDR3 contains 14 residues. CDR3 sequence: CASSEGTDTDTQYF. The CDR3 region has the DNA TGTGCCAGCAGTGAAGGGACAGACACAGATACGCAGTATTTT.

The rearrangement joins TRBV19 to TRBJ1-2, with D perhaps matching TRBD1 (5 bases). Looked up from germline, CDR1 is LNHDA and CDR2 is SQIVND (reference sequence). The CDR3 contains 13 residues. Trimming shortened V by 3 bases and J by 5 bases, and 10 bases separated the two germline ends. Here the CDR3 reads CASSMNRIYGYTF. In DNA, the CDR3 is TGTGCCAGTAGTATGAACAGGATTTATGGCTACACCTTC.

About this clonotype: A single base separates this from a much larger clone, so it may be a read error. This chain joins TRBV12-3 or TRBV12-4 and TRBJ2-3, with 7 bases matching TRBD1. The assigned J gene may be wrong: the sequence end matches TRBJ2-5 better. This CDR3 contains 12 residues. The CDR3 loop is CASRKTGLPQYF. CDR3 coding DNA: TGTGCCAGCAGGAAGACAGGGTTGCCCCAGTACTTC.

This clonotype was recorded many times. The rearrangement joins TRBV11-2 to TRBJ2-1; D is uncertain. Trimming left V 4 bases short and J 8 bases short, with 18 bases between. Germline V gives CDR1 SGHAT, CDR2 FQNNGV. The CDR3 has 15 amino acids. The CDR3 region has the DNA TGTGCCAGCAGCTCTATAAAGGGCAGGCGCGATGAGCAGTTCTTC. Residues: CASSSIKGRRDEQFF.

The V call is TRBV4-1, the J call TRBJ2-3; D not certain. V lost 0 bases to trimming and J lost 5 bases, with 12 bases between them. The CDR3 is 15 amino acids. The germline gives CDR1 MGHRA, CDR2 YSYEKL. The CDR3 loop is CASSQEPRRGDTQYF. The CDR3 nucleotides read TGCGCCAGCAGCCAAGAACCCCGAAGAGGAGATACGCAGTATTTT.

This clonotype has at least ten counts. The chain links TRBV28 to TRBJ1-2; D possibly corresponds to TRBD1 (6 bases). Germline CDR1 reads MDHEN; CDR2 reads SYDVKM. This CDR3 spans 15 amino acids. V lost 6 bases and J 0 bases, leaving 14 bases between the germline ends. CDR3 loop: CASSAGTNSNYGYTF. The CDR3 region has the DNA TGTGCCAGCAGCGCCGGGACAAACTCTAACTATGGCTACACCTTC.

The rearrangement joins TRBV6-5 to TRBJ1-5, with a possible D match to TRBD1 (6 bases). CDR3 length equals 14 residues. Germline V gene data show CDR1 as MNHEY and CDR2 as SVGAGI. V was shortened by 3 bases and J by 5 bases, with 11 bases between the two germline ends. For the CDR3, the DNA is TGTGCCAGCAGTTATGCGGGGGGCGATCAGCCCCAGCATTTT. Residues: CASSYAGGDQPQHF.

This sequence joins TRBV6-1 and TRBJ1-4; D not resolved. The CDR3 loop spans 14 amino acids. Between the trimmed V and J ends, which lost 3 bases and 4 bases, there was a span of 9 bases. CDR1 and CDR2 (germline): MNHNS, SASEGT. CDR3 residues: CASSDQRFNEKLFF. The CDR3 nucleotides are TGTGCCAGCAGTGACCAGAGATTTAATGAAAAACTGTTTTTT.

This clonotype has ten or more counts. The J gene is TRBJ2-5, the V gene TRBV5-1; TRBD2 is a possible D gene (5 bases). Trimming took 2 bases from V and 2 from J, leaving 16 bases between them. The CDR3 runs 16 residues. CDR1 and CDR2 (germline): SGHRS, YFSETQ. The CDR3 DNA reads as TGCGCCAGCAGCTTAGTGTTAGGAGGTGCACAAGAGACCCAGTACTTC. This gives the protein CASSLVLGGAQETQYF. Filled out from reference TRBV5-1 and TRBJ2-5, the complete variable domain reads KAGVTQTPRYLIKTRGQQVTLSCSPISGHRSVSWYQQTPGQGLQFLFEYFSETQRNKGNFPGRFSGRQFSNSRSEMNVSTLELGDSALYLCASSLVLGGAQETQYFGPGTRLLVL.

CDR3 loop: CASSERWSVPDTQYF. In DNA, the CDR3 is TGTGCCAGCAGTGAAAGGTGGAGCGTCCCAGATACGCAGTATTTT. This chain uses TRBV2 with TRBJ2-3; no firm D call. This CDR3 comprises 15 residues. Trimming removed 2 bases at V and 4 bases at J, with 13 bases between. Germline V gene lookup returns CDR1 SNHLY and CDR2 FYNNEI.

On this clonotype: A far larger clone is just one base off, so this is likely a read error. The rearrangement joins TRBV7-6 to TRBJ2-7, with D hard to call. CDR1 and CDR2 (germline): SGHVS, FNYEAQ. The germline V and J ends were trimmed by 0 bases and 4 bases, with 7 bases remaining between them. The CDR3 has 13 amino acids. CDR3 bases: TGTGCCAGCAGCTTAGCGCCGGATTACGAGCAGTACTTC. Encoded protein: CASSLAPDYEQYF.

The table lists this clonotype with many counts. The V gene is TRBV24-1, the J gene TRBJ2-1, with 13 bases aligning to TRBD2. The CDR3 spans 14 residues. V was pared by 7 bases and J by 6 bases, with 2 bases of the junction left unmatched. Germline V gene sequence: CDR1 KGHDR, CDR2 SFDVKD. The CDR3: CATRTSGRSNEQFF. The CDR3 region has the DNA TGTGCCACCAGGACTAGCGGGAGGTCCAATGAGCAGTTCTTC.

In its sample, this clonotype was seen many times. V usage is TRBV20-1 and J usage is TRBJ2-3, with 7 bases matching TRBD2. The CDR3 runs to 16 residues. V gave up 2 bases and J gave up 3 bases; unmatched junction bases: 11. Germline V CDR1 and CDR2: DFQATT, SNEGSKA (reference sequence). CDR3 coding DNA: TGCAGTGCTAGACAAACTAGCGACGTTGCGACAGATACGCAGTATTTT. Translation gives CSARQTSDVATDTQYF.

This sequence joins TRBV7-2 and TRBJ1-1; a possible D gene is TRBD1 (5 bases). V was shortened by 8 bases and J by 1 base, with 17 bases between the two germline ends. Germline assignment: CDR1 SGHTA and CDR2 FQGNSA. This CDR3 comprises 15 residues. Written as DNA, the CDR3 is TGTGCCAGCCAGCCTCGTACAGGAACGAACACTGAAGCTTTCTTT. This codes for CASQPRTGTNTEAFF. The full variable domain, completed using reference TRBV7-2 and TRBJ1-1, is GAGVSQSPSNKVTEKGKDVELRCDPISGHTALYWYRQSLGQGLEFLIYFQGNSAPDKSGLPSDRFSAERTGGSVSTLTIQRTQQEDSAVYLCASQPRTGTNTEAFFGQGTRLTVV.

The chain employs TRBV11-2 and TRBJ1-1; 8 bases line up with TRBD1. V lost 1 base and J lost 5; bases outside the gene matches: 6. The CDR3 contains 15 residues. Germline V gene data show CDR1 as SGHAT and CDR2 as FQNNGV. CDR3 nucleotide sequence: TGTGCCAGCAGCTTAGTGGCGACAGGGGAGACTGAAGCTTTCTTT. It specifies CASSLVATGETEAFF.

This clonotype has a count of ten or more. The CDR3 DNA follows: TGTGCCAGCAGCTTGCAAGGCAGCAATCAGCCCCAGCATTTT. Residues: CASSLQGSNQPQHF. The chain is built from TRBV7-9 and TRBJ1-5; D is ambiguous. The CDR3 is made up of 14 amino acids. Per germline, CDR1 SEHNR and CDR2 FQNEAQ (reference sequence). V lost 3 bases and J lost 1, with 7 bases in between.

The table lists this clonotype with a few counts. The chain has TRBV18 and TRBJ1-5; D ambiguous. CDR3 length: 13 amino acids. Trimming stripped 2 bases from V and 9 bases from J, with 11 bases between. CDR1 and CDR2 from the germline V gene are KGHSH and LQKENI. DNA for the CDR3: TGTGCCAGCTCACCAACGGAGGATGGGCCCCAGCATTTT. This gives the protein CASSPTEDGPQHF.

This clonotype has ten or more counts. This sequence joins TRBV28 and TRBJ2-7, with 9 bases lining up with TRBD1. The CDR3 has 14 amino acids. The V and J ends lost 8 bases and 2 bases, in that order; junction bases with no gene match: 7. Germline lookup yields CDR1 MDHEN and CDR2 SYDVKM. The CDR3 region has the DNA TGTGCCAGCCAGAGGGGACAGGGCACCTACGAGCAGTACTTC. Protein sequence: CASQRGQGTYEQYF.

This clonotype has ten or more counts. This chain joins TRBV7-2 and TRBJ2-4, with 9 bases aligning to TRBD1. The length of the CDR3 is 15 residues. Germline trimming cut 3 bases from V and 1 base from J; bases unmatched to any gene: 1. CDR1 is SGHTA and CDR2 is FQGNSA in the germline V gene. CDR3 sequence: CASSFGQGAKNIQYF. In DNA form, the CDR3 reads TGTGCCAGCAGCTTTGGACAGGGGGCCAAAAACATTCAGTACTTC.